A selection of T cell receptor beta chains follows, all from one sample in a study of neurological immune-mediated disorders. TCRdb fed the 5' RACE reads into MiXCR, producing one record per CDR3 protein. Of 95,000 to 150,000 distinct CDR3 sequences listed, more than 2.5% are singletons. The sample comprised PBMCs. The origin of the receptors is a woman aged 30 to 39 with multiple sclerosis. Both conserved end residues are part of each CDR3. D genes are given only for firm matches. Rows may omit the clone size; those that give it use once, few, many or a size class.

V	D	size	J	CDR3	DNA
TRBV5-1	TRBD1	many	TRBJ2-7	CASSLIPPGQGAYEQYF	TGCGCCAGCAGCTTGATACCACCAGGACAGGGTGCCTACGAGCAGTACTTC
TRBV27	NA	many	TRBJ2-7	CAGPWRYEQYF	TGTGCCGGCCCGTGGAGGTACGAGCAGTACTTC
TRBV20-1	NA	many	TRBJ2-2	CSAREGGTGELFF	TGCAGTGCTAGAGAAGGGGGGACCGGGGAGCTGTTTTTT
TRBV6-1	NA	many	TRBJ2-7	CASSLGGPVAHEQYF	TGTGCCAGCAGTCTCGGAGGGCCGGTAGCCCACGAGCAGTACTTC
TRBV6-1	NA	many	TRBJ2-3	CASSEARPPADTQYF	TGTGCCAGCAGTGAAGCGCGGCCCCCCGCAGATACGCAGTATTTT
TRBV12-3/TRBV12-4	NA	many	TRBJ1-5	CASSLLRNQPQHF	TGTGCCAGCAGTTTACTGCGAAATCAGCCCCAGCATTTT
TRBV27	NA	many	TRBJ2-7	CASSFSLGGEQYF	TGTGCCAGCAGTTTTTCACTTGGCGGGGAGCAGTACTTC
TRBV7-9	NA	few	TRBJ1-1	CASSHRDRPTEAFF	TGTGCCAGCAGCCACCGTGACCGGCCTACTGAAGCTTTCTTT
TRBV5-5	NA	few	TRBJ1-1	CPSSSPTRNTEAFF	TGTCCCAGCAGCTCTCCCACCAGGAACACTGAAGCTTTCTTT
TRBV20-1	NA	many	TRBJ2-1	CSAIGPRLNNEQFF	TGCAGTGCTATCGGGCCGAGACTAAACAATGAGCAGTTCTTC
TRBV20-1	NA	many	TRBJ1-1	CSAPDKNLEAFF	TGCAGTGCTCCTGACAAAAACCTTGAAGCTTTCTTT
TRBV7-2	NA	many	TRBJ2-5	CASSPGSEETQYF	TGTGCCAGCAGCCCCGGGTCAGAAGAGACCCAGTACTTC
TRBV7-2	TRBD1	many	TRBJ2-7	CASSARDRGRYEQYF	TGTGCCAGCAGCGCCAGGGACAGGGGACGATACGAGCAGTACTTC
TRBV29-1	TRBD1	many	TRBJ2-5	CSAYPMTGGYQETQYF	TGCAGCGCCTACCCTATGACAGGGGGTTACCAAGAGACCCAGTACTTC
TRBV12-3/TRBV12-4	NA	many	TRBJ2-1	CASSFGLAPDEQFF	TGTGCCAGCAGTTTTGGCCTAGCTCCCGATGAGCAGTTCTTC
TRBV2	NA	many	TRBJ2-1	CASSPTPNEQFF	TGTGCCAGCAGTCCTACTCCGAATGAGCAGTTCTTC
TRBV20-1	NA	many	TRBJ2-5	CSARTGPWYQETQYF	TGCAGTGCTCGAACGGGCCCCTGGTACCAAGAGACCCAGTACTTC
TRBV20-1	TRBD2	few	TRBJ2-4	CSARETSGAKNIQYF	TGCAGTGCTAGAGAAACTAGCGGAGCCAAAAACATTCAGTACTTC
TRBV12-3/TRBV12-4	NA	many	TRBJ1-1	CASRTRMGTEAFF	TGTGCCAGCAGGACGCGTATGGGTACTGAAGCTTTCTTT
TRBV7-9	NA	many	TRBJ2-3	CASSLPRRLDTQYF	TGTGCCAGCAGCTTACCAAGGCGACTGGATACGCAGTATTTT
TRBV10-3	TRBD1	many	TRBJ1-1	CAISAGQGLGDTEAFF	TGTGCCATCAGTGCAGGACAGGGCCTTGGGGACACTGAAGCTTTCTTT
TRBV5-5	NA	many	TRBJ1-5	CASSLATSNQPQHF	TGTGCCAGCAGCTTGGCGACTAGCAATCAGCCCCAGCATTTT
TRBV12-3/TRBV12-4	NA	many	TRBJ1-2	CASSLGGTNYGYTF	TGTGCCAGCAGTTTAGGGGGGACTAACTATGGCTACACCTTC
TRBV5-1	NA	few	TRBJ2-1	CASSLGPNSYNEQFF	TGCGCCAGCAGCTTGGGACCGAACTCCTACAATGAGCAGTTCTTC
TRBV5-6	NA	many	TRBJ1-2	CASTREGGITNYGYTF	TGTGCCAGCACCCGGGAAGGAGGGATCACTAACTATGGCTACACCTTC
TRBV7-2	NA	many	TRBJ2-7	CASSPGPQIYEQYF	TGTGCCAGCAGCCCCGGACCCCAAATCTACGAGCAGTACTTC
TRBV5-1	NA	many	TRBJ1-2	CASSLGSNYGYTF	TGCGCCAGCAGCTTAGGTTCTAACTATGGCTACACCTTC
TRBV5-1	NA	many	TRBJ2-7	CASSPMGGTAGREQYF	TGCGCCAGCAGCCCAATGGGAGGGACAGCGGGCCGGGAGCAGTACTTC
TRBV10-3	TRBD2	many	TRBJ2-6	CAIKGGLAGANVLTF	TGTGCCATCAAGGGAGGACTAGCTGGGGCCAACGTCCTGACTTTC
TRBV20-1	NA	many	TRBJ1-4	CSARGPVRGRKEKLFF	TGCAGTGCTAGAGGGCCCGTGAGGGGTCGAAAAGAAAAACTGTTTTTT
TRBV7-8	NA	many	TRBJ1-1	CASSPGGGSAEAFF	TGTGCCAGCAGCCCTGGGGGAGGAAGCGCTGAAGCTTTCTTT
TRBV7-2	TRBD2	many	TRBJ2-1	CASSGTSGRVGEQFF	TGTGCCAGCAGCGGGACTAGCGGGAGGGTGGGGGAGCAGTTCTTC
TRBV12-3/TRBV12-4	NA	many	TRBJ1-2	CAIMRGYGYTF	TGTGCCATTATGAGGGGCTATGGCTACACCTTC
TRBV5-5	NA	many	TRBJ1-1	CASSWPSRTEAFF	TGTGCCAGCAGCTGGCCGAGTAGGACTGAAGCTTTCTTT
TRBV5-6	NA	few	TRBJ2-1	CASSFATGPNEQFF	TGTGCCAGCAGCTTCGCCACAGGGCCAAATGAGCAGTTCTTC
TRBV27	TRBD2	many	TRBJ2-7	CASTGLAGPNLSYEQYF	TGTGCCAGCACGGGACTAGCGGGACCAAACTTATCCTACGAGCAGTACTTC
TRBV12-3/TRBV12-4	TRBD2	many	TRBJ2-1	CASKQGGLAGAREQFF	TGTGCCAGCAAACAAGGCGGGCTAGCGGGAGCAAGGGAGCAGTTCTTC
TRBV5-1	NA	many	TRBJ1-2	CASSLSPGSPNYGYTF	TGCGCCAGCAGCTTGTCTCCCGGCAGTCCGAACTATGGCTACACCTTC
TRBV27	NA	many	TRBJ2-6	CASSFSHQGSGANVLTF	TGTGCCAGCAGTTTTTCGCACCAGGGTTCTGGGGCCAACGTCCTGACTTTC
TRBV18	TRBD2	many	TRBJ2-7	CASSPPGTSDYEQYF	TGTGCCAGCTCACCACCCGGGACTAGCGACTACGAGCAGTACTTC
TRBV6-2/TRBV6-3	NA	NA	TRBJ2-3	CDTSWGDTQYF	TGTGACACCAGTTGGGGGGATACGCAGTATTTT
TRBV3-1	NA	many	TRBJ1-6	CASSQAGSPLHF	TGTGCCAGCAGCCAAGCGGGATCACCCCTCCACTTT
TRBV3-1	TRBD2	many	TRBJ2-7	CASSQDPGLAGGEQYF	TGTGCCAGCAGCCAAGACCCGGGACTAGCGGGAGGGGAGCAGTACTTC
TRBV5-4	TRBD1	many	TRBJ2-5	CASSLSGGGETQYF	TGTGCCAGCAGCTTGTCAGGGGGCGGAGAGACCCAGTACTTC
TRBV5-1	TRBD2	many	TRBJ2-7	CASSFGLAEPYEQYF	TGCGCCAGCAGCTTTGGACTAGCGGAACCCTACGAGCAGTACTTC
TRBV5-1	TRBD2	many	TRBJ2-1	CASSPRDYTGNEQFF	TGCGCCAGCAGCCCCCGGGACTACACGGGCAATGAGCAGTTCTTC
TRBV7-2	TRBD2	many	TRBJ2-2	CASSGLARRTGELFF	TGTGCCAGCTCTGGACTAGCAAGGCGGACCGGGGAGCTGTTTTTT
TRBV5-1	TRBD2	many	TRBJ2-1	CASSFARTSGNNEQFF	TGCGCCAGCAGCTTTGCTCGGACTAGCGGAAACAATGAGCAGTTCTTC